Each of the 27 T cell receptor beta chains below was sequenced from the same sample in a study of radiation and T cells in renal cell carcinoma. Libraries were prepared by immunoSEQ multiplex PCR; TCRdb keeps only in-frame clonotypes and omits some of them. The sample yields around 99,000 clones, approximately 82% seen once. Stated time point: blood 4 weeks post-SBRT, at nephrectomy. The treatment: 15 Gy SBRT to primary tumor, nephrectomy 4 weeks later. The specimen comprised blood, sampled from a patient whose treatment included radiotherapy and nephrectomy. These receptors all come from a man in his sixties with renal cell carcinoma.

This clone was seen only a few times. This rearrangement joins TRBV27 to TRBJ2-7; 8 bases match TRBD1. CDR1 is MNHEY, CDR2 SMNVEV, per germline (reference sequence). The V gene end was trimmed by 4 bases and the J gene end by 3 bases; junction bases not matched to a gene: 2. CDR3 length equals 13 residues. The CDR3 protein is CASSSGQGYEQYF. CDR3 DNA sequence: TGTGCCAGCAGTTCCGGACAGGGCTACGAGCAGTACTTC.

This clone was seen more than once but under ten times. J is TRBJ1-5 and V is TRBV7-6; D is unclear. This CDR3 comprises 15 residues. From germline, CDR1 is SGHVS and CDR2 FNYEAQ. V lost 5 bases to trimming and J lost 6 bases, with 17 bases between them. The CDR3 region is CASSQAPGPIQPQHF. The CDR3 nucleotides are TGTGCCAGCAGCCAGGCCCCAGGACCGATTCAGCCCCAGCATTTT.

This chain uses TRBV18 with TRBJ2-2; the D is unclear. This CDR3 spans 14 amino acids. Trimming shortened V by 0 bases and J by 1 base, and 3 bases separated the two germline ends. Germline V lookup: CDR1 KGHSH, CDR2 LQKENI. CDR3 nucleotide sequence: TGTGCCAGCTCACCACCGGGGAACACCGGGGAGCTGTTTTTT. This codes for CASSPPGNTGELFF. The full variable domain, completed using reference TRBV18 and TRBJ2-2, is NAGVMQNPRHLVRRRGQEARLRCSPMKGHSHVYWYRQLPEEGLKFMVYLQKENIIDESGMPKERFSAEFPKEGPSILRIQQVVRGDSAAYFCASSPPGNTGELFFGEGSRLTVL.

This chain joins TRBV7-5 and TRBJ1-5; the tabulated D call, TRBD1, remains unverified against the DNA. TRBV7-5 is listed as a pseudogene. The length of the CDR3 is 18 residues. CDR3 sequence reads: CARSPVPWDRQSNQPQHF. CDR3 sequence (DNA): TGTGCCAGAAGCCCAGTACCTTGGGACAGGCAAAGCAATCAGCCCCAGCATTTT.

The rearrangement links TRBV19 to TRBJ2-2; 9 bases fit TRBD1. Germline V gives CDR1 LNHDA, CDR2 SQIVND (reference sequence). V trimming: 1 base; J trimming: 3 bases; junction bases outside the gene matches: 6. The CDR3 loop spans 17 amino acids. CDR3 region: CASSIAQDRGDTGELFF. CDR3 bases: TGTGCCAGTAGTATAGCCCAGGACAGGGGTGACACCGGGGAGCTGTTTTTT.

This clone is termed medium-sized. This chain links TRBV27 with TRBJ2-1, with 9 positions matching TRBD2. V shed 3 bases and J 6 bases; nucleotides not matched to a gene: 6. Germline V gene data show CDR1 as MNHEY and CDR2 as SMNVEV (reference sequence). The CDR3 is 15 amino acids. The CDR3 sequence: CASSLASGAGNEQFF. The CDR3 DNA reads TGTGCCAGCAGTTTGGCTAGCGGGGCTGGCAATGAGCAGTTCTTC.

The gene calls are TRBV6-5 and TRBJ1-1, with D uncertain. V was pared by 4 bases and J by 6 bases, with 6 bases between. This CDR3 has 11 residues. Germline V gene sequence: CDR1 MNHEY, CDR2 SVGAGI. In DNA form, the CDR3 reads TGTGCCAGCAGTTCCCGGGCTGAAGCTTTCTTT. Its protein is CASSSRAEAFF.

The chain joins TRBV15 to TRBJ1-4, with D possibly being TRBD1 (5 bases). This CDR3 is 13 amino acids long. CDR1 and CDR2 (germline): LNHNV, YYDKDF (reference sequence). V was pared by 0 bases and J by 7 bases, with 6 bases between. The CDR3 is CATSRDDSEKLFF. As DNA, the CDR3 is TGTGCCACCAGCAGAGACGACAGTGAAAAACTGTTTTTT.

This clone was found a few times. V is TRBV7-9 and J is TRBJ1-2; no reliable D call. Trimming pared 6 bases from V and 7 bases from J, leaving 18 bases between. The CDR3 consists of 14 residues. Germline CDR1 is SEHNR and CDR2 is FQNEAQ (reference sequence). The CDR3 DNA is TGTGCCAGCAGTGGGAGAAGGGTGTCGAGTGGCTACACCTTC. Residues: CASSGRRVSSGYTF.

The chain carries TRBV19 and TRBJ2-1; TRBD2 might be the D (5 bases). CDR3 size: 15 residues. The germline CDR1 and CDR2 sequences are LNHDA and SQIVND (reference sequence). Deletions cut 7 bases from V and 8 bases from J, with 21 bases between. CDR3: CASIPSGGPGDEQFF. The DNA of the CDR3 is TGTGCCAGTATTCCGAGCGGAGGCCCCGGGGATGAGCAGTTCTTC. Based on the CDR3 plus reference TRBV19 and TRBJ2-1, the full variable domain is DGGITQSPKYLFRKEGQNVTLSCEQNLNHDAMYWYRQDPGQGLRLIYYSQIVNDFQKGDIAEGYSVSREKKESFPLTVTSAQKNPTAFYLCASIPSGGPGDEQFFGPGTRLTVL.

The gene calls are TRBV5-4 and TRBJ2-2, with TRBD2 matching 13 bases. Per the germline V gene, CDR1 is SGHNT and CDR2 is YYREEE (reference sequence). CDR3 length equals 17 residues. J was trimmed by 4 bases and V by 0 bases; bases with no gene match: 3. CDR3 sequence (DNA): TGTGCCAGCAGCTTGGCGGGACTAGCGGGACCCACCGGGGAGCTGTTTTTT. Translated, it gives CASSLAGLAGPTGELFF.

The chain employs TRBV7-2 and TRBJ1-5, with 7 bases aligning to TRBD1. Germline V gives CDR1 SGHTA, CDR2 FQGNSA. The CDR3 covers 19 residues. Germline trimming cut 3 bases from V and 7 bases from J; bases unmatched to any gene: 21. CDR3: CASSLEPPFGRGLNQPQHF. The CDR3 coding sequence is TGTGCCAGCAGCTTGGAACCCCCATTCGGAAGGGGGCTTAACCAGCCCCAGCATTTT.

In DNA, the CDR3 is TGTGCCAGCAGCTTATCCGATCTAGCGGGAGGGATTTCCACCGGGGAGCTGTTTTTT. Encoded protein: CASSLSDLAGGISTGELFF. J is TRBJ2-2 and V is TRBV7-2; 12 bases map to TRBD2. The CDR3 has 19 residues. After removal of 2 bases from V and 4 bases from J, the junction contained 11 bases not matched to a gene. The germline V gene encodes CDR1 SGHTA and CDR2 FQGNSA.

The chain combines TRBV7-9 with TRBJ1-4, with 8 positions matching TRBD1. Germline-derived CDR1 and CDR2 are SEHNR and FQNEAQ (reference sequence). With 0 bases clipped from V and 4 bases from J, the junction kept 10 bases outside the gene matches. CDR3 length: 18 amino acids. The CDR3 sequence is CASSLAPGQANLNEKLFF. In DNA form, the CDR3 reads TGTGCCAGCAGCTTAGCTCCGGGACAGGCTAACCTTAATGAAAAACTGTTTTTT.

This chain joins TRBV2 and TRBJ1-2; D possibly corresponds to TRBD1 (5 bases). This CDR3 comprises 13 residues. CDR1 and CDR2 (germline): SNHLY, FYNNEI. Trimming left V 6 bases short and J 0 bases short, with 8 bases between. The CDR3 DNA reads TGTGCCAGCAGGGACACTTCTAACTATGGCTACACCTTC. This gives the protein CASRDTSNYGYTF. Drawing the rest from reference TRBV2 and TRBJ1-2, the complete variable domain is EPEVTQTPSHQVTQMGQEVILRCVPISNHLYFYWYRQILGQKVEFLVSFYNNEISEKSEIFDDQFSVERPDGSNFTLKIRSTKLEDSAMYFCASRDTSNYGYTFGSGTRLTVV.

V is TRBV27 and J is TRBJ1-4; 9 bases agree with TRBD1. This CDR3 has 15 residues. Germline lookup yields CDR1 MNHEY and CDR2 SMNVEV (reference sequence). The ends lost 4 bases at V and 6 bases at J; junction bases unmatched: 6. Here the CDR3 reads CASSSSGTGYEKLFF. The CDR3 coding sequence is TGTGCCAGCAGTTCGTCCGGGACAGGGTATGAAAAACTGTTTTTT.

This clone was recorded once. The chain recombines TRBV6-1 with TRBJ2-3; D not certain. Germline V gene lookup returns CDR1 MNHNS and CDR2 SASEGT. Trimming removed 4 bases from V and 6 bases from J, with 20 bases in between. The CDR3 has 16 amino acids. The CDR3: CASSGRRQASSDTQYF. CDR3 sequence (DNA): TGTGCCAGCAGTGGTAGGCGGCAGGCGAGTTCGGATACGCAGTATTTT.

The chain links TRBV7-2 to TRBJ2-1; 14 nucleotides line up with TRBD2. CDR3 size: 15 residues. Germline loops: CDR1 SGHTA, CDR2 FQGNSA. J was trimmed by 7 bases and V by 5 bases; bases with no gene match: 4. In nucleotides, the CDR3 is TGTGCCAGCAGCCTCAGACTAGCGGGAGGGAATGAGCAGTTCTTC. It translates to CASSLRLAGGNEQFF.

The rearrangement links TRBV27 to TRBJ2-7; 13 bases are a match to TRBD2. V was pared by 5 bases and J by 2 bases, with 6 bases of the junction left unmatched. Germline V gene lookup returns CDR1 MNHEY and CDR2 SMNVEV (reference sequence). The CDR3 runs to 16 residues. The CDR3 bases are TGTGCCAGCAGTGGTAGGACTAGCGGGAGTACCTACGAGCAGTACTTC. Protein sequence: CASSGRTSGSTYEQYF.

CDR3 residues: CATSRGLPREQFF. The CDR3, as DNA: TGTGCCACCAGCAGGGGACTACCGAGAGAGCAGTTCTTC. V is TRBV15 and J is TRBJ2-1; TRBD2 aligns across 7 bases. This CDR3 has 13 amino acids. V lost 3 bases, J lost 10 bases, and 6 bases stayed unmatched. The germline gives CDR1 LNHNV, CDR2 YYDKDF (reference sequence).

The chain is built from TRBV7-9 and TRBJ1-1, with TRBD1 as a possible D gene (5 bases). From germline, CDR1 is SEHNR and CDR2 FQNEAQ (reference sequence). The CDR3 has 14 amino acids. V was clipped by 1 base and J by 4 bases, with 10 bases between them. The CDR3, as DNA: TGTGCCAGCAGCTTAGGCGGGGGTGGCACTGAAGCTTTCTTT. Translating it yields CASSLGGGGTEAFF.

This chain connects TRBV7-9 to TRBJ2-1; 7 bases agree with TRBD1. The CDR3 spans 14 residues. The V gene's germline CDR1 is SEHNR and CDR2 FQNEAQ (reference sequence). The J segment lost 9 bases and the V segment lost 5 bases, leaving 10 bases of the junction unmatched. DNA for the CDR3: TGTGCCAGCAGCCCCCGACAGGGATGGGGTGAGCAGTTCTTC. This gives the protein CASSPRQGWGEQFF.

DNA of the CDR3: TGTGCCAGCAGCTGGGGTCCCTCGGACAGCACCGGGGAGCTGTTTTTT. It codes for CASSWGPSDSTGELFF. The V and J genes are TRBV7-2 and TRBJ2-2; TRBD1 is a possible D gene (6 bases). The CDR3 covers 16 residues. The ends were cut back, 4 bases at V and 4 bases at J, with 16 bases in the middle. CDR1 is SGHTA and CDR2 is FQGNSA in the germline V gene.

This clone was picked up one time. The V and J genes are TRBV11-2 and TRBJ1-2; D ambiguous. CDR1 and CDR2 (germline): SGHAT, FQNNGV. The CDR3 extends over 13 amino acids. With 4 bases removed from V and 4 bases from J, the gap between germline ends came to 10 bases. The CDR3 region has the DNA TGTGCCAGCAGCTACACAAGGTCCTATGGCTACACCTTC. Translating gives CASSYTRSYGYTF.

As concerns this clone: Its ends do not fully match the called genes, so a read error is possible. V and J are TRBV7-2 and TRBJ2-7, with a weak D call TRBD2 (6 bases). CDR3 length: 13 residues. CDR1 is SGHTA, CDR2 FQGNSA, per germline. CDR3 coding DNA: TGTGCCAGCAGTTTAGTGGGGGGCTACGAGCAGTACTTC. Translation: CASSLVGGYEQYF.

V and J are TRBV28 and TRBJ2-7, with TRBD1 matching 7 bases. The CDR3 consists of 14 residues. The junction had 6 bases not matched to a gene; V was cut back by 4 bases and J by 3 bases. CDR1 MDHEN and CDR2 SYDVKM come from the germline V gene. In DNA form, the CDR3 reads TGTGCCAGCAGTTCCGGGACAGATTACTACGAGCAGTACTTC. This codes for CASSSGTDYYEQYF. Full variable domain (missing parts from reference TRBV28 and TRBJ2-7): DVKVTQSSRYLVKRTGEKVFLECVQDMDHENMFWYRQDPGLGLRLIYFSYDVKMKEKGDIPEGYSVSREKKERFSLILESASTNQTSMYLCASSSGTDYYEQYFGPGTRLTVT.

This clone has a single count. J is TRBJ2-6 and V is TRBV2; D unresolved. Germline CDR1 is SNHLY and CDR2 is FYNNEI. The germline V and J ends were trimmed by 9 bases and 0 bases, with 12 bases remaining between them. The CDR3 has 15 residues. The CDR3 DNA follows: TGTGCCAGGTCTATGTCGAGCTCTGGGGCCAACGTCCTGACTTTC. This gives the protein CARSMSSSGANVLTF.